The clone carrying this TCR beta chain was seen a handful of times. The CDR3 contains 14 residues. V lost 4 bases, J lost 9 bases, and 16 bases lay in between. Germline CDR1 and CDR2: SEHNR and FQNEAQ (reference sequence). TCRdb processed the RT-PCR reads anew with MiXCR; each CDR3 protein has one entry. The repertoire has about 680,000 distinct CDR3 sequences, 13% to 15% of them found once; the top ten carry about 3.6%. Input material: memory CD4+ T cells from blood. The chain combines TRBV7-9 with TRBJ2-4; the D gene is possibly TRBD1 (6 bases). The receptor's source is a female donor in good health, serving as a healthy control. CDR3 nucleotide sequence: TGTGCCAGCAGCTCCAGGGGAATTACGGGCATTCAGTACTTC. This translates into CASSSRGITGIQYF.